This T cell receptor (beta chain) was captured by sequencing in a study of cytotoxic CD8 clonotypes in ibrutinib-treated CLL. Study observations and caveats: Stable or contracted on treatment, public clonotypes were also uncommon.

V was clipped by 6 bases and J by 5 bases; unmatched bases: 11. Germline values: CDR1 MNHEY, CDR2 SMNVEV (reference sequence). This CDR3 has 16 residues. Note on this clone: As yet, its antigen is unknown.

The assay was immunoSEQ multiplex PCR, and TCRdb's table has in-frame clones only and misses some. Of around 130,000 clones listed, around 84% were seen once; the top ten hold around 3.3%. This rearrangement joins TRBV27 to TRBJ2-2, with TRBD1 matching over 8 bases. This TCR derives from a human donor with chronic lymphocytic leukemia. Sequenced material: PBMCs, taken after 24 months of ibrutinib treatment. The CDR3 spells CASRRNRGIYTGELFF. CDR3 nucleotide sequence: TGTGCCAGCAGACGGAACAGGGGGATTTATACCGGGGAGCTGTTTTTT.